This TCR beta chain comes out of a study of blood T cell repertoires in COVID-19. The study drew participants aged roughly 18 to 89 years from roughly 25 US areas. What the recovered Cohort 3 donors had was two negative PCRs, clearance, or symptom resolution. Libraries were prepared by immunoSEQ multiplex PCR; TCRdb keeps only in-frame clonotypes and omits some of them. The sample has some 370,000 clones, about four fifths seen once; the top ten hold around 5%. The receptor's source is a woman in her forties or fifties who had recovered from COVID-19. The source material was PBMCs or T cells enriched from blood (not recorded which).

The CDR3: CASMSWTEDNSPLHF. The CDR3, as DNA: TGTGCCAGTATGAGCTGGACAGAAGATAATTCACCCCTCCACTTT. The chain links TRBV27 to TRBJ1-6; D is perhaps TRBD1 (6 bases). This CDR3 spans 15 amino acids. Trimming took 9 bases from V and 5 from J, leaving 17 bases between them. Germline V gene data show CDR1 as MNHEY and CDR2 as SMNVEV (reference sequence).